This entry features one TCR beta chain sequence. The sample originates from a study of blood T cell repertoires in COVID-19. Germline V CDR1 and CDR2: SGHRS, YFSETQ. The CDR3 has 14 amino acids. Trimming took 6 bases from V and 0 from J, leaving 10 bases between them. Clones were sequenced by immunoSEQ multiplex PCR, and TCRdb holds only the in-frame ones, with some missing. The sample consists of roughly 390,000 clones, about 90% of them appearing once. Sample: peripheral blood. The chain employs TRBV5-1 and TRBJ2-1; D possibly corresponds to TRBD2 (5 bases). The sequence derives from a woman aged 25 to 39 with COVID-19, enrolled during active disease. CDR3 residues: CASKRRGSYNEQFF. In DNA, the CDR3 is TGCGCCAGCAAGCGGAGAGGCTCCTACAATGAGCAGTTCTTC.